The count of the clone carrying this T cell receptor (beta chain) is one. The antigen remains undetermined. The entry originates in a study of beta chain features in type 1 diabetes. The study's findings and limits: TCRB CDR3 length was moderately but significantly reduced in all four CD4+ subsets of Type 1 diabetes patients.

What was sequenced were expressed TCRB transcripts, since all of the isolated RNA had been reverse transcribed. Libraries were prepared by immunoSEQ multiplex PCR; TCRdb keeps only in-frame clonotypes and omits some of them. This sample carries more than 550,000 clones, over 12% of them seen once, and the ten largest clones take around 0.04%. Sequenced: naive CD4+ T cells from blood. The clonotype originates from a man younger than 30 with type 1 diabetes.

CDR3 nucleotides: TGTGCCAGCAGCTCGACTAGCGGGGGGGCCACCGAGCAGTACTTC. Translated: CASSSTSGGATEQYF. The chain carries TRBV7-2 and TRBJ2-7; 14 bases are shared with TRBD2. V lost 4 bases, J lost 6 bases, and 5 bases stayed unmatched. Per germline, CDR1 SGHTA and CDR2 FQGNSA. CDR3 size: 15 residues.